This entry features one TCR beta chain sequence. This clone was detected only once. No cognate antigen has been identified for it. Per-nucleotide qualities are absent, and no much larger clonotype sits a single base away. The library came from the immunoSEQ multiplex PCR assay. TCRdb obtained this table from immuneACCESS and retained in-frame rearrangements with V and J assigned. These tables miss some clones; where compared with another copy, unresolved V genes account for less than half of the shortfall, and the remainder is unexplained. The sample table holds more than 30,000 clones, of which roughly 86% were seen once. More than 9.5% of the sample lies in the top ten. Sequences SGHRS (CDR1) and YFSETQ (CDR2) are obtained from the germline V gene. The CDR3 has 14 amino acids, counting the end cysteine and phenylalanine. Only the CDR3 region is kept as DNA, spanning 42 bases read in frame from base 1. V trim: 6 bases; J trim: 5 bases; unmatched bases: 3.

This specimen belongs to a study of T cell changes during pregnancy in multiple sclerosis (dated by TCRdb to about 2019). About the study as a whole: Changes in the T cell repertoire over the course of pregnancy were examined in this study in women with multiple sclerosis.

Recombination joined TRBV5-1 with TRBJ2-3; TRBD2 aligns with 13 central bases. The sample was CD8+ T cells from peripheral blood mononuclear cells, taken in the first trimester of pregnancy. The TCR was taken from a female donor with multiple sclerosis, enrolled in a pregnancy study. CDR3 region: CASKLAGGEDTQYF. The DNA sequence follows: TGCGCCAGCAAACTAGCGGGGGGGGAAGATACGCAGTATTTT.